This T cell receptor (beta chain) was recorded in a study of CD8 T cells in ankylosing spondylitis. From the 5' RACE reads, TCRdb called clonotypes with MiXCR, one entry per CDR3 protein. Of fewer than 250,000 distinct CDR3 sequences in the sample, around 32% are singletons; the top ten hold 4% to 5.5%. There are 14 residues in the CDR3. Germline values: CDR1 DFQATT, CDR2 SNEGSKA (reference sequence). V lost 5 bases to trimming and J lost 10 bases; unmatched junction nucleotides: 11. There are a few counts of this clonotype. What it binds is not known. Whole-study results and caveats: Reported data indicate significant enrichment of disease-linked clones within matched ankylosing spondylitis synovial fluid. Disease-linked clones had a CD8+ phenotype and relatively low frequency in peripheral blood. A TCR beta motif of several highly homologous variants appeared characteristic of ankylosing spondylitis blood.

The clonotype was recovered from a male donor with ankylosing spondylitis or in good health (not recorded which). The chain employs TRBV20-1 and TRBJ2-1; 10 nucleotides line up with TRBD2. The sample consisted of blood, either unsorted or a sorted T cell fraction (not recorded which). The CDR3 protein is CSASYSGGTQEQFF. The CDR3 DNA reads as TGCAGTGCTTCTTATAGCGGGGGGACTCAGGAGCAGTTCTTC.